A single T cell receptor (beta chain) is shown here with its context. The sample comes from a study of technical replicates of blood from several donors. CDR3 length equals 15 residues. The germline gives CDR1 MNHNS, CDR2 SASEGT. V shed 4 bases and J 4 bases; nucleotides not matched to a gene: 7. Assay: immunoSEQ multiplex PCR; the TCRdb copy retains only in-frame clones and omits some. This table holds around 70,000 clones, just under 95% found once. The receptor was isolated from a human donor in good health. Specimen: T cells isolated from PBMCs. V usage is TRBV6-1 and J usage is TRBJ2-7; TRBD1 matches at 10 bases. CDR3 in amino acids: CASSVGRDRGYEQYF. The CDR3 DNA reads as TGTGCCAGCAGTGTAGGCCGGGACAGGGGATACGAGCAGTACTTC.